The following is a TCR beta chain sequence with its context. These data originate in a study of blood T cell repertoires in COVID-19. Germline trimming cut 4 bases from V and 2 bases from J; bases unmatched to any gene: 10. Germline loops: CDR1 MDHEN, CDR2 SYDVKM. The CDR3 consists of 16 residues. Study processing details: Reference gene primer amplification in the assay estimated nucleated cell counts. Clones were sequenced by immunoSEQ multiplex PCR, and TCRdb holds only the in-frame ones, with some missing. The DNA was the basis for D and trimming; V, J and clone size are from that table. The sample shows around 200,000 clones, around nine tenths of them seen only once.

The receptor was isolated from a man aged 55 to 70 who had recovered from COVID-19. The chain has TRBV28 and TRBJ2-7, with 8 bases fitting TRBD1. Sequencing used peripheral blood. The CDR3 DNA reads TGTGCCAGCAGTTCATATGACAGGGGAGGAACCTACGAGCAGTACTTC. Residues: CASSSYDRGGTYEQYF.